Described below is a single TCR beta chain sequence and its context. The antigen is undetermined. J gave up 5 bases and V 7 bases, and 19 bases lay outside the gene matches. The germline V gene encodes CDR1 SNHLY and CDR2 FYNNEI. This CDR3 comprises 17 residues. These data are taken from a study of cytomegalovirus exposure and HLA in healthy donors. Study-wide results and limits: Being productive about 87% or about 30% of the time was typical of most TCR beta V segments in an earlier analysis.

The PCR was carried out with 60 Vbeta primers and 13 Jbeta primers. Using immunoSEQ multiplex PCR, the repertoire was profiled, and TCRdb retains in-frame clones only, with some absent. The sample records approximately 200,000 clones, around 74% being singletons. The receptor was derived from a girl aged 10 to 17 in good health and CMV-seropositive. The material sequenced was PBMCs. The chain recombines TRBV2 with TRBJ1-2, with TRBD1 identical over 7 bases. CDR3 amino acids: CASKGVGQLSTGYGYTF. Written as DNA, the CDR3 is TGTGCCAGCAAGGGGGTGGGACAGCTATCAACGGGGTATGGCTACACCTTC.